This TCR beta chain was profiled in a study of T-cell reconstitution after alpha-beta-depleted transplantation in children. The library targeted TCRbeta and was prepared with unique molecular identifiers. MiXCR, run by TCRdb on the PCR reads, gives a single entry per CDR3 protein. The sample has more than 400,000 distinct CDR3 sequences; 10% to 12% are singletons. General study results and limits: About two months after transplant, alpha-beta T cells reportedly came from several hundred expanded graft clones.

The CDR3 length is 16 residues. The germline V and J ends were trimmed by 0 bases and 2 bases, with 14 bases remaining between them. CDR1 and CDR2 from the germline V gene are SGHVS and FNYEAQ. About this clonotype itself: Its specificity is unknown.

This chain connects TRBV7-6 to TRBJ2-7, with a weak D call TRBD1 (5 bases). The TCR originated in a female patient aged 2 to 10 who had a stem cell transplant for aplastic anemia, so the T cells may come from the graft donor. This specimen was PBMCs, mostly from graft donor cells, taken 180 days after TCRalphabeta/CD19-depleted stem cell transplant. This CDR3 is CASSLATGSGPYEQYF. The CDR3 DNA follows: TGTGCCAGCAGCTTAGCGACCGGTTCAGGGCCCTACGAGCAGTACTTC. The full variable domain, its missing parts supplied by reference TRBV7-6 and TRBJ2-7, is GAGVSQSPRYKVTKRGQDVALRCDPISGHVSLYWYRQALGQGPEFLTYFNYEAQQDKSGLPNDRFSAERPEGSISTLTIQRTEQRDSAMYRCASSLATGSGPYEQYFGPGTRLTVT.